Detailed here is one T cell receptor (beta chain). Its antigen is as yet unknown. It was with 60 Vbeta and 13 Jbeta primers that the PCR ran. Profiling relied on immunoSEQ multiplex PCR, and the TCRdb table lists in-frame clones only, not all of them. The sample has under 130,000 clones; about 77% are singletons. The CDR3 is made up of 13 amino acids. V was pared by 10 bases and J by 4 bases, with 6 bases of the junction left unmatched. This sample was included in a study of cytomegalovirus exposure and HLA in healthy donors. Study in general: Of more than 350 genotyped donors, about 81% clustered with self-reported Caucasian donors. Broader study findings: Relative to equally common others, HLA-associated TCR beta chains showed greater clonal expansion in a later analysis. Researchers catalogued approximately 170 TCR beta chains as cytomegalovirus-associated.

The material sequenced was PBMCs. This chain connects TRBV5-3 to TRBJ2-1; 9 bases are shared with TRBD1. TRBV5-3 is an open reading frame whose function is uncertain. The TCR sequence derives from a woman between 18 and 29 years old in good health and CMV-seropositive. The CDR3 DNA sequence: TGTGCCGCTTGGGACAGGGTATACAATGAGCAGTTCTTC. Translation: CAAWDRVYNEQFF.